This T cell receptor (beta chain) was recovered during a study of naive and memory T cell subsets. General study findings and limits: Possibly reflecting memory cells re-expressing CD45RA, a few larger clonotypes occurred in naive repertoires, especially CD8.

CDR1 and CDR2 from the germline V gene are DFQATT and SNEGSKA (reference sequence). V lost 6 bases and J lost 8, with 26 bases in between. The CDR3 is 17 residues long. The beta constant-region primer was an equimolar mix of two oligonucleotides covering TRBC1 and TRBC2. Four rounds of PCR amplified the ligated cDNA using nested alpha and beta constant-region primers plus SP2. TCRdb called the UMI-ligation and nested PCR reads again in MiXCR, with one record for every CDR3 protein. The sample lists 150,000 or so distinct CDR3 sequences, approximately 22% occurring once. This clonotype was detected only a few times. Its antigen remains unknown. Four subsets defined by CD45RA and CD27 were sorted after CD3, CD4, CD8 and live/dead staining.

The sequenced sample consisted of naive CD4+ T cells from blood. The rearrangement links TRBV20-1 to TRBJ1-6; weak D call: TRBD1 (5 bases). The origin of this receptor is a human donor in good health. The CDR3: CSADNSGYTGGDSPLHF. As DNA, the CDR3 is TGCAGTGCCGACAATAGTGGGTACACCGGGGGGGATTCACCCCTCCACTTT.